In its sample, the clone carrying this TCR beta chain was seen a few times. The CDR3 has 15 residues. Germline lookup yields CDR1 MNHEY and CDR2 SVGAGI. V was pared by 4 bases and J by 5 bases, with 18 bases between. The source of the sample is a study of blood T cell repertoires in COVID-19. Study as a whole: PBMCs, B-cell-depleted T cells, or T cells provided the cDNA or gDNA that made up the material.

Recovered Cohort 3 donors showed two negative PCRs, clearance, or symptom resolution. In the source study's methods: Amplification with reference gene primers provided the estimates of nucleated cell counts. The method was immunoSEQ multiplex PCR; TCRdb's version includes in-frame clones alone and lacks a portion of them. D and trimming come from the DNA, and the V and J calls and clone size come from that table. The sample lists fewer than 250,000 clones, around 92% occurring once. The rearrangement links TRBV6-5 to TRBJ2-7; D is perhaps TRBD2 (6 bases). The specimen sequenced was PBMCs or T cells enriched from blood (not recorded which). The sequence was obtained from a woman in her late teens or twenties who had recovered from COVID-19. CDR3 sequence reads: CASSWAPRGVDEQYF. CDR3 in DNA: TGTGCCAGCAGTTGGGCCCCGCGGGGCGTTGACGAGCAGTACTTC.